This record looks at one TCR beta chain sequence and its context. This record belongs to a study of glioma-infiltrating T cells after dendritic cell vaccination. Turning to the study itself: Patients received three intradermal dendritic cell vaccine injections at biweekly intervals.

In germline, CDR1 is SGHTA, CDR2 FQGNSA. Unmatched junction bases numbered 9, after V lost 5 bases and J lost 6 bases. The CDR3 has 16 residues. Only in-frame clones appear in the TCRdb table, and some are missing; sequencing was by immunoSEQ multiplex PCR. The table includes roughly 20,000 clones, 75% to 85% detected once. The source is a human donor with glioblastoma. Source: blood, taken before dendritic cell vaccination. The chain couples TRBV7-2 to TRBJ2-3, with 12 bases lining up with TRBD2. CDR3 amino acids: CASSQDRLAGEDTQYF. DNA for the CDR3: TGTGCCAGCAGCCAGGACAGACTAGCGGGAGAGGATACGCAGTATTTT. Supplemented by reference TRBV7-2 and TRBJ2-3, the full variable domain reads GAGVSQSPSNKVTEKGKDVELRCDPISGHTALYWYRQSLGQGLEFLIYFQGNSAPDKSGLPSDRFSAERTGGSVSTLTIQRTQQEDSAVYLCASSQDRLAGEDTQYFGPGTRLTVL.